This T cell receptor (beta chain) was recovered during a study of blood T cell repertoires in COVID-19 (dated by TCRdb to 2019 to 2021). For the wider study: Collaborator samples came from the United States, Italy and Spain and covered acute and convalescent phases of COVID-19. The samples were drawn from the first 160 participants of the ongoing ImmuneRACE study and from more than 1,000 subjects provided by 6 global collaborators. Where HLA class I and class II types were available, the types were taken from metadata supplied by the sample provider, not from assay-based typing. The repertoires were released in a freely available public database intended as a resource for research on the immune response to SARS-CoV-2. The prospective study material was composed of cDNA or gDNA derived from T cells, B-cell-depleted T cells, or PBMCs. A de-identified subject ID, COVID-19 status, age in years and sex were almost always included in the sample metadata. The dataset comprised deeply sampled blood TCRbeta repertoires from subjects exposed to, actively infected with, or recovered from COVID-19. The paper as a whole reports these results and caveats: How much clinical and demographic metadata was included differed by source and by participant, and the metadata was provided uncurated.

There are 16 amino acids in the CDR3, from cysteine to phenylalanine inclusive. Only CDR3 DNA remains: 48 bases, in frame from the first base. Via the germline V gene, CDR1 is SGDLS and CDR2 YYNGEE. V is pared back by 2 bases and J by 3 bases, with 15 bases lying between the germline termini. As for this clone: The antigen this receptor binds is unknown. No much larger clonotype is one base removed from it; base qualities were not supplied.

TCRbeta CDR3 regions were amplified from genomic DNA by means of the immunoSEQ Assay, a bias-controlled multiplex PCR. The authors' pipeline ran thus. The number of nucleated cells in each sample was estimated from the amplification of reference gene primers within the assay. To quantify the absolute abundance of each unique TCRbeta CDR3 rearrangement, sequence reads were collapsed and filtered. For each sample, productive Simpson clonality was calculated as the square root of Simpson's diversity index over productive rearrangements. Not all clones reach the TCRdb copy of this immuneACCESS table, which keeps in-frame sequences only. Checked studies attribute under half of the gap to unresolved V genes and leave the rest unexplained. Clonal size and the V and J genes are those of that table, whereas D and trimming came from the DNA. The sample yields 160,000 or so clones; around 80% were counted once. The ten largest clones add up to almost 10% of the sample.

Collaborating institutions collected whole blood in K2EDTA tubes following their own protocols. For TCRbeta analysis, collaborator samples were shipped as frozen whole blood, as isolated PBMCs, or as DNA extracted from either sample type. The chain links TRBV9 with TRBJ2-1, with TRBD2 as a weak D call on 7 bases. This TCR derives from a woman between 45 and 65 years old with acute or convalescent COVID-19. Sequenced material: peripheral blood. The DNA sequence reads TGTGCCAGCAGCGTCGGGGGCGGGGGCGGCTACAATGAGCAGTTCTTC. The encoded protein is CASSVGGGGGYNEQFF.